The entry that follows covers one TCR beta chain sequence. The same CDR3 can be traced to other DNA sequences in this sample. The data stem from a study of shared clonotypes between healthy human individuals. CD4+ cells underwent separation, giving CD45RA+ naive and CD45RA-negative memory subsets. Sequencing was performed with immunoSEQ multiplex PCR; in TCRdb, only in-frame clones are kept and a portion is missing. The repertoire includes under 2,500,000 clones, approximately 96% of them detected once, and less than 0.15% sits in the top ten. CDR1 MNHEY and CDR2 SVGAGI come from the germline V gene. Trimming took off 2 bases at V and 2 bases at J, with 3 bases between the two ends. The CDR3 loop spans 12 amino acids.

Input material: naive CD4+ T cells sorted from blood. As for subset: CD45RA+ positively selected. The chain employs TRBV6-5 and TRBJ1-1, with no clear D. The source is a man aged 18-30 years in good health. The CDR3 loop reads CASSYANTEAFF. CDR3 DNA: TGTGCCAGCAGTTACGCTAACACTGAAGCTTTCTTT.